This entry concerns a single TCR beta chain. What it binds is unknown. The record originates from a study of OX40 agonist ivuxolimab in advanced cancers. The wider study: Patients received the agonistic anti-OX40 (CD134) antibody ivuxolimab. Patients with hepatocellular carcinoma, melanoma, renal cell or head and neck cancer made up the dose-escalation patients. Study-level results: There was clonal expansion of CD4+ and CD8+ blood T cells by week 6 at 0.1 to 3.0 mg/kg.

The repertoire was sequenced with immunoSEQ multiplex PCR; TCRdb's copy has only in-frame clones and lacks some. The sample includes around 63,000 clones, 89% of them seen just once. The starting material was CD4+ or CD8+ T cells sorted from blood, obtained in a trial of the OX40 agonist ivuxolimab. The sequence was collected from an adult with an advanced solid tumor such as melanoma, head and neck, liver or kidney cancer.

The CDR3 region is CAWSKGFNTEAFF. CDR3 bases: TGTGCCTGGAGTAAAGGGTTTAACACTGAAGCTTTCTTT. The gene calls are TRBV30 and TRBJ1-1, with D hard to call. This CDR3 is built from 13 residues. Germline CDR1 and CDR2: GTSNPN and SVGIG (reference sequence). V was clipped by 2 bases and J by 2 bases, with 9 bases between them.